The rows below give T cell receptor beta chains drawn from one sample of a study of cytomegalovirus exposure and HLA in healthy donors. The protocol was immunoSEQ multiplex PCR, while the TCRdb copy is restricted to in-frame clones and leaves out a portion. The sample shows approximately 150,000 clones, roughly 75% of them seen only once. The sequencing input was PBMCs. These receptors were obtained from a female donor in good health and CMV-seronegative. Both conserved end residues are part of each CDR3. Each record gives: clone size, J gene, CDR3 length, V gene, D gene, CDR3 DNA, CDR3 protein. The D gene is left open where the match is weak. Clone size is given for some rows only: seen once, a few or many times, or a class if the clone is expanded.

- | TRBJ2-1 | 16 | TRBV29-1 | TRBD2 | TGCAGCGTGCTAGCGGGAGGGCCTGGTTGGGAGGATGAGCAGTTCTTC | CSVLAGGPGWEDEQFF
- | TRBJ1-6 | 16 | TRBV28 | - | TGTGCCAGCAGTCCGGTGGGAGTCTACTATAATTCACCCCTCCACTTT | CASSPVGVYYNSPLHF
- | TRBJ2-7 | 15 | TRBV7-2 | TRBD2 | TGTGCCAGCAGCGTGTCCGGGACTAGCGGCTACGAGCAGTACTTC | CASSVSGTSGYEQYF
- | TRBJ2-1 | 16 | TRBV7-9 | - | TGTGCCAGCAGCTTGGATCTCGGACAGATTCACAATGAGCAGTTCTTC | CASSLDLGQIHNEQFF
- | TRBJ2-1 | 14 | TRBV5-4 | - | TGTGCCAGCAGTCCGGGACCCGGAGGGAATGAGCAGTTCTTC | CASSPGPGGNEQFF
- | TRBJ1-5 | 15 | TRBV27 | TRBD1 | TGTGCCAGCAAGAACAGGGGAAACGGCAATCAGCCCCAGCATTTT | CASKNRGNGNQPQHF
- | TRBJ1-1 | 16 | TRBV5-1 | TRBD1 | TGCGCCAGCAGGCAGACAGGGGGGAGGTTGAACACTGAAGCTTTCTTT | CASRQTGGRLNTEAFF
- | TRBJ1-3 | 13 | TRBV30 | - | TGTGCCTGGAATGCGGGTTCTGGAAACACCATATATTTT | CAWNAGSGNTIYF
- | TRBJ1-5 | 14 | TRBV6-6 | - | TGTGCCAGCAGTTACTCCCAGGGCTATCAGCCCCAGCATTTT | CASSYSQGYQPQHF
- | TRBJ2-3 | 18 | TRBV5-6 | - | TGTGCCAGCAGCTTGGGACGTCGGCTAGCCGGCCGCACAGATACGCAGTATTTT | CASSLGRRLAGRTDTQYF
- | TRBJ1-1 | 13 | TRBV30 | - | TGTGCCACCCCGAGGATAATGAACACTGAAGCTTTCTTT | CATPRIMNTEAFF
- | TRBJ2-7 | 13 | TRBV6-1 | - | TGTGCCAGCCTTAGGGACACAGCCTACGAGCAGTACTTC | CASLRDTAYEQYF
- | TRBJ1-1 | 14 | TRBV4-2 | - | TGTGCCAGCAGCCAAGAGCGGGGGCGGGATGAAGCTTTCTTT | CASSQERGRDEAFF
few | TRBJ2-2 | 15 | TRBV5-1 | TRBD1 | TGCGCCAGCAGCTTTGACAGGGGTGGGACCGGGGAGCTGTTTTTT | CASSFDRGGTGELFF
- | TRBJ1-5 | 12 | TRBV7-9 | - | TGTGCCAGCAGCCCACCGGGGGAGCCCCAGCATTTT | CASSPPGEPQHF
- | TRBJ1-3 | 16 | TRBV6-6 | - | TGTGCCAGCAGTTACCCCGCAGGGGCATCTGGAAACACCATATATTTT | CASSYPAGASGNTIYF
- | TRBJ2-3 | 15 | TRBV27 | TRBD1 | TGTGCCAGCAGTTTTACAGGGGACCTAGGAGATACGCAGTATTTT | CASSFTGDLGDTQYF
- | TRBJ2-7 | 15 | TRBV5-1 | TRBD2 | TGCGCCAGCAGCCTAGGGACTAGCGGCCCCTACGAGCAGTACTTC | CASSLGTSGPYEQYF
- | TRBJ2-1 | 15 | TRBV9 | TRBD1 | TGTGCCAGCAGCGTAGGTCCCGACAGGGAAAATGAGCAGTTCTTC | CASSVGPDRENEQFF
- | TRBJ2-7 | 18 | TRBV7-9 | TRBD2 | TGTGCCAGCAGCATAGACCCCTGGGCTAGCGGAAACTCCTACGAGCAGTACTTC | CASSIDPWASGNSYEQYF
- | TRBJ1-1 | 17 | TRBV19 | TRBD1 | TGTGCCAGTAGTCCTCGGGACAGAAGACTATTGAACACTGAAGCTTTCTTT | CASSPRDRRLLNTEAFF
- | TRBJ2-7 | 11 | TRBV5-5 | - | TGTGCCAGCAGCTTCCACTACGAGCAGTACTTC | CASSFHYEQYF
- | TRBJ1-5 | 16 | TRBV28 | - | TGTGCCAGCAGTTTTTTCGGGAGGGGTAGCAATCAGCCCCAGCATTTT | CASSFFGRGSNQPQHF
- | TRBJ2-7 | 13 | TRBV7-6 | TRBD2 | TGTGCCAGCCGGCGCTTGGGGGGGGGAGAGCAGTACTTC | CASRRLGGGEQYF
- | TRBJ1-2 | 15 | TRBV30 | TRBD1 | TGTGCCGGACATATTGGGACAGGGCGTTTCGCTGGCTACACCTTC | CAGHIGTGRFAGYTF
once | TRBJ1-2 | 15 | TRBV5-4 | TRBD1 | TGTGCCAGCAGCTACCTAGGGACAGGGCCCGTCGGCTACACCTTC | CASSYLGTGPVGYTF
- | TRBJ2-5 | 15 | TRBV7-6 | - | TGTGCCAGCAGCTTAGTTGGGGGGACTTGGGAGACCCAGTACTTC | CASSLVGGTWETQYF
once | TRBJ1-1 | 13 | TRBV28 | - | TGTGCCAGCGCGCAGATGTCGGGCACTGAAGCTTTCTTT | CASAQMSGTEAFF
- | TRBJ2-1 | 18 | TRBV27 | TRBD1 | TGTGCCAGCAGTTTTCTAGGACAGGGGGCTGGACTGGTTAATGAGCAGTTCTTC | CASSFLGQGAGLVNEQFF
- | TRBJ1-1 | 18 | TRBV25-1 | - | TGTGCCAGCAGTGAATCCGGGCAGTGGGGAGGATTGAACACTGAAGCTTTCTTT | CASSESGQWGGLNTEAFF
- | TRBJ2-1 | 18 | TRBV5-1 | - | TGCGCCAGCAGCTTGGGGCTTCGAAGGGGCCGCTCCTACAATGAGCAGTTCTTC | CASSLGLRRGRSYNEQFF
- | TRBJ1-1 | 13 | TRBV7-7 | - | TGTGCCAGCAGCCTACTAGAACACACTGAAGCTTTCTTT | CASSLLEHTEAFF
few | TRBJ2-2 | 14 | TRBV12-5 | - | TGTGCTAGTGGTTCGAGCCGCAACGCCGGGGAGCTGTTTTTT | CASGSSRNAGELFF
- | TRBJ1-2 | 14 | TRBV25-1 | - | TGTGCCAGCAGTGGGTACGGCGCCGACTATGGCTACCCCTTC | CASSGYGADYGYPF
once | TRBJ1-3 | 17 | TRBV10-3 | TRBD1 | TGTGCCATCAGTGAGTCCGGGACAGGGCACTCTGGAAACACCATATATTTT | CAISESGTGHSGNTIYF
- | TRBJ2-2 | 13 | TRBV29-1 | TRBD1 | TGCAGCGTTGAGGTTAGGGGGCCCGGGGAGCTGTTTTTT | CSVEVRGPGELFF
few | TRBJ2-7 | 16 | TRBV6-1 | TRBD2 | TGTGCCAGCAGTGAAGGCCCGGCTAGCGGACCCTACGAGCAGTACTTC | CASSEGPASGPYEQYF
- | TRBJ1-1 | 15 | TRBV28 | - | TGTGCCAGCAGTTTCTGGGGCAGGGATGACACTGAAGCTTTCTTT | CASSFWGRDDTEAFF
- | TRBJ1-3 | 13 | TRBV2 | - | TGTGCCAGCAGTTCGGGGGATGGAAACACCATATATTTT | CASSSGDGNTIYF
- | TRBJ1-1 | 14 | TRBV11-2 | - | TGTGCCAGCAGCTCGAGATCGGGGAACACTGAAGCTTTCTTT | CASSSRSGNTEAFF
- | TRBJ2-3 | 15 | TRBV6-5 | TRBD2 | TGTGCCAGCCGACCCGCCCGGGGGGTATCAGATACGCAGTATTTT | CASRPARGVSDTQYF
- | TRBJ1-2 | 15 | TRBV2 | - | TGTGCCAGCACCGACGGAGGGCAGCTTAACTATGGCTACACCTTC | CASTDGGQLNYGYTF
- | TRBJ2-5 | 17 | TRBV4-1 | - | TGCGCCAGCAGCCAAACTAAGGGGGAGACGTACCAAGAGACCCAGTACTTC | CASSQTKGETYQETQYF
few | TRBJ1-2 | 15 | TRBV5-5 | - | TGTGCCAGCAGCTTGATATCGGGGATTAACTATGGCTACACCTTC | CASSLISGINYGYTF
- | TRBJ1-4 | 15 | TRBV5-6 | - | TGTGCCAGCAGCCGCTCCAAAGGGGACTCTATAAAACTGTTTTTT | CASSRSKGDSIKLFF
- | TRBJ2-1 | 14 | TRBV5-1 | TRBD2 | TGCACCAGCAGCTCCGGGAGGGTCGAGAATGAGCAGTTCTTC | CTSSSGRVENEQFF
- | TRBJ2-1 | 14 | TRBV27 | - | TGTGCCAGCAGGAGACAAGGGGAAAACAATGAGCAGTTCTTC | CASRRQGENNEQFF
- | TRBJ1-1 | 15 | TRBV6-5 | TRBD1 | TGTGCCAGCAACCCGCGACAGGGGGTGTCCACTGAAGCTTTCTTT | CASNPRQGVSTEAFF
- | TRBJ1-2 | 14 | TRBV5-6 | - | TGTGCCAGCAGCTTTGGACACTCCGACTATGGCTACACCTTC | CASSFGHSDYGYTF
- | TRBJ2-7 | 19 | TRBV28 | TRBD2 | TGTGCCAGCAGTTCCGGTGTGGGACTAGCGGGAGGACTATCCTACGAGCAGTACTTC | CASSSGVGLAGGLSYEQYF
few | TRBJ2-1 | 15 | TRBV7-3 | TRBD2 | TGTGCCAGCAGCGCTGGGACGGGGAGGGACAATGAGCAGTTCTTC | CASSAGTGRDNEQFF
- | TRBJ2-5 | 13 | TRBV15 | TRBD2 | TGTGCCACCAGCATTCCCGGGAGGGGGACCCAGTACTTC | CATSIPGRGTQYF
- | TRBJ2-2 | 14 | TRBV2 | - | TGTGCCAGAGACCAAGGGGGGGGCACCGGGGAGCTGTTTTTT | CARDQGGGTGELFF
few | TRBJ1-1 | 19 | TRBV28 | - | TGTGCCAGCAGTTTATCTCTGTATCGATCGGGTGTCGGGAACACTGAAGCTTTCTTT | CASSLSLYRSGVGNTEAFF